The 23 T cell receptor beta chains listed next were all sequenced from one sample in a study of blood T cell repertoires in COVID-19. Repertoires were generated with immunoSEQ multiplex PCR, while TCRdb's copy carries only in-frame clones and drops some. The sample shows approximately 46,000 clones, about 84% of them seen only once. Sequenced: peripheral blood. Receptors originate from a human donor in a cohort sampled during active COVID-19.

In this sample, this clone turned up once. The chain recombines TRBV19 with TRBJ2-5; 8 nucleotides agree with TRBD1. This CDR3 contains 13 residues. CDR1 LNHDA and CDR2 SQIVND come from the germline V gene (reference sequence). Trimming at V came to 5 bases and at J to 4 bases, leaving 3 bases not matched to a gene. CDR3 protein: CASSPDRGETQYF. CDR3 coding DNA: TGTGCCAGTAGTCCCGACAGGGGAGAGACCCAGTACTTC.

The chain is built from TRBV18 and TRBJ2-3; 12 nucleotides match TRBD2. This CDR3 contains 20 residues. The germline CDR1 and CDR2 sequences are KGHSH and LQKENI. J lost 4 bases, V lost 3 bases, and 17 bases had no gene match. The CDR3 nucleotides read TGTGCCAGCTCACCGCTTCCGATCCAGACTAGCGGGAGACGGGCAGATACGCAGTATTTT. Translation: CASSPLPIQTSGRRADTQYF. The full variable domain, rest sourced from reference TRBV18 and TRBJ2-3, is NAGVMQNPRHLVRRRGQEARLRCSPMKGHSHVYWYRQLPEEGLKFMVYLQKENIIDESGMPKERFSAEFPKEGPSILRIQQVVRGDSAAYFCASSPLPIQTSGRRADTQYFGPGTRLTVL.

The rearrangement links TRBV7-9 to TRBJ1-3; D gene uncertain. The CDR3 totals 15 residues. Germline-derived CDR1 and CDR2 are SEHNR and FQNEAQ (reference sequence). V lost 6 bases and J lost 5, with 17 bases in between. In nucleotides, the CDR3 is TGTGCCAGCAGGGAGGGAATTTTCGCTAGAAACACCATATATTTT. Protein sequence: CASREGIFARNTIYF.

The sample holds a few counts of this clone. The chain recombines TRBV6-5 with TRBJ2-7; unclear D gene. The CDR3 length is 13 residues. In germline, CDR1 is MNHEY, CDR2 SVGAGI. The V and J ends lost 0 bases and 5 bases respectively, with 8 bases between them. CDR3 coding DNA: TGTGCCAGCAGTTACTCCAGGCGAGACGAGCAGTACTTC. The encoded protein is CASSYSRRDEQYF.

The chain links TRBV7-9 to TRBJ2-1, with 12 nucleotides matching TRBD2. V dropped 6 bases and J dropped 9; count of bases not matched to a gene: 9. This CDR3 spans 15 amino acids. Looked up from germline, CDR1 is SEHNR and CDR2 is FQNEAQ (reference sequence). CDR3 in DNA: TGTGCCAGCAGTCAGGGACTAGCGGGTGCAGGTGAGCAGTTCTTC. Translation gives CASSQGLAGAGEQFF.

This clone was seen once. The CDR3 DNA is TGCAGCGTGCCGGACAGGCTCCCTAGCTCCTACAATGAGCAGTTCTTC. It is translated as CSVPDRLPSSYNEQFF. The rearrangement uses TRBV29-1 and TRBJ2-1; 7 bases map to TRBD1. CDR1 is SQVTM and CDR2 is ANQGSEA in the germline V gene. CDR3 length: 16 residues. The V and J ends lost 6 bases and 0 bases, in that order; junction bases with no gene match: 11.

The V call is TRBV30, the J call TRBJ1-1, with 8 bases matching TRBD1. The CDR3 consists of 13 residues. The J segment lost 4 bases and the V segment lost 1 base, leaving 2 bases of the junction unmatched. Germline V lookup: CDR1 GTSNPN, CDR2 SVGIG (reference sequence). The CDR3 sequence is CAWSATGGTEAFF. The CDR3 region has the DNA TGTGCCTGGAGTGCAACAGGGGGCACTGAAGCTTTCTTT.

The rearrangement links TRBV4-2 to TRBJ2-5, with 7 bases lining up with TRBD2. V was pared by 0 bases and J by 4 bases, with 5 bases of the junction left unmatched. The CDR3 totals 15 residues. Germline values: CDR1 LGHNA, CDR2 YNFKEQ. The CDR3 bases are TGTGCCAGCAGCCAAGAGGGGGGGGTTGGAGAGACCCAGTACTTC. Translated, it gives CASSQEGGVGETQYF.

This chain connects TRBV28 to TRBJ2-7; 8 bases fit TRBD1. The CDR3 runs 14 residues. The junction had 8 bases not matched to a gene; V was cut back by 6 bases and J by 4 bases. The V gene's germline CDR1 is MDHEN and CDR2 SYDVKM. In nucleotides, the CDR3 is TGTGCCAGCAGACCAGGGGGCGCAGGTTACGAGCAGTACTTC. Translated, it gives CASRPGGAGYEQYF.

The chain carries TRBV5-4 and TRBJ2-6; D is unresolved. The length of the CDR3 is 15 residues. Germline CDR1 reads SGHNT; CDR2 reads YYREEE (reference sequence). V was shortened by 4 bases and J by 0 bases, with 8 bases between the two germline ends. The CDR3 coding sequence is TGTGCCAGCAGCACCCCAGGCTCTGGGGCCAACGTCCTGACTTTC. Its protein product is CASSTPGSGANVLTF. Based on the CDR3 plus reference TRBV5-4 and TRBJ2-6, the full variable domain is ETGVTQSPTHLIKTRGQQVTLRCSSQSGHNTVSWYQQALGQGPQFIFQYYREEENGRGNFPPRFSGLQFPNYSSELNVNALELDDSALYLCASSTPGSGANVLTFGAGSRLTVL.

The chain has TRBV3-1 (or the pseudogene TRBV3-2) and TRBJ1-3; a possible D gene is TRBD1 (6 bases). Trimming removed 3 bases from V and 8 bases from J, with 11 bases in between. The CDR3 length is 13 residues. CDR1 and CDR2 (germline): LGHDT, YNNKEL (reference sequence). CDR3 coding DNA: TGTGCCAGCAGCCAGGGGGCCGGGGACACCATATATTTT. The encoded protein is CASSQGAGDTIYF.

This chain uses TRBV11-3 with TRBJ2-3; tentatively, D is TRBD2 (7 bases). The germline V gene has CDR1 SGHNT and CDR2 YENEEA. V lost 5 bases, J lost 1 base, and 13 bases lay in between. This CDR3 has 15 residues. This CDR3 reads CASSPGGLRTDTQYF. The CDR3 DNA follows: TGTGCCAGCAGCCCCGGGGGGCTGCGCACAGATACGCAGTATTTT. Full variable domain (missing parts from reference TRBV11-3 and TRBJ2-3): EAGVVQSPRYKIIEKKQPVAFWCNPISGHNTLYWYLQNLGQGPELLIRYENEEAVDDSQLPKDRFSAERLKGVDSTLKIQPAELGDSAVYLCASSPGGLRTDTQYFGPGTRLTVL.

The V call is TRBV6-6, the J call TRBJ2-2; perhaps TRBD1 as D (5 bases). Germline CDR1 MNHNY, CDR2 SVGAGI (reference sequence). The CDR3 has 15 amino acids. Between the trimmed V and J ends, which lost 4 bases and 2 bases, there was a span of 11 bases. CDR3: CASSSNDRNTGELFF. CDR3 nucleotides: TGTGCCAGCAGTTCGAACGACAGAAACACCGGGGAGCTGTTTTTT.

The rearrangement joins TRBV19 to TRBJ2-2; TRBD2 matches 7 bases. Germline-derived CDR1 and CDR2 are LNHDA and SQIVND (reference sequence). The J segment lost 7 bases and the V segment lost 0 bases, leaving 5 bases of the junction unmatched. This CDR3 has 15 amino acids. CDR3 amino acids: CASSIDWIAGGELFF. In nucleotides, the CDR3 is TGTGCCAGTAGTATAGATTGGATAGCGGGCGGGGAGCTGTTTTTT.

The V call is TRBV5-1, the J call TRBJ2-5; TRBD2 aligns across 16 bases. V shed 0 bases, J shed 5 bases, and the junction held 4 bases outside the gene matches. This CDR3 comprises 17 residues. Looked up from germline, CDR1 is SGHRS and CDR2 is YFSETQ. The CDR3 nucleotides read TGCGCCAGCAGCTTGGCGGGACTAGCGGGAGGGGTGGAGACCCAGTACTTC. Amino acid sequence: CASSLAGLAGGVETQYF.

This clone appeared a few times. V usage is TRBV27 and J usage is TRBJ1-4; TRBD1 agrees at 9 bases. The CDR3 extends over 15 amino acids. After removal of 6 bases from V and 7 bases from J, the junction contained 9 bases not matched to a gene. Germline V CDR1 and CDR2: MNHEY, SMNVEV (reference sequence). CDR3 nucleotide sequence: TGTGCCAGCAGCTGGGCACAGGGGGCAGGTGAAAAACTGTTTTTT. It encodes CASSWAQGAGEKLFF.

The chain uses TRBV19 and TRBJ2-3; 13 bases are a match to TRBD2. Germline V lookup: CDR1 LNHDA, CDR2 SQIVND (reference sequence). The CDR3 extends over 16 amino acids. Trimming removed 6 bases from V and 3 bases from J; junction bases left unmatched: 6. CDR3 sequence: CASSPGLAGTTDTQYF. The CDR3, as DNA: TGTGCCAGTAGCCCGGGACTAGCGGGGACGACAGATACGCAGTATTTT.

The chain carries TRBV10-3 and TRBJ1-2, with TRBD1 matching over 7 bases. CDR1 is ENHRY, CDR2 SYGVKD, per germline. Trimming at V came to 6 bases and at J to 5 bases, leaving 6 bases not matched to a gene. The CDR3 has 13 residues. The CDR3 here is CAISPGTEYGYTF. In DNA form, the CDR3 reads TGTGCCATCAGCCCGGGGACAGAATATGGCTACACCTTC.

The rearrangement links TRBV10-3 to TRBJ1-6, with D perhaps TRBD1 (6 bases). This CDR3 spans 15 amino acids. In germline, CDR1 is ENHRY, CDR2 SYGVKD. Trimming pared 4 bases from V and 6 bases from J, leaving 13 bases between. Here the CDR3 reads CAISGGQGTNSPLHF. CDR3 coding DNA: TGTGCCATCAGTGGGGGCCAGGGGACTAATTCACCCCTCCACTTT.

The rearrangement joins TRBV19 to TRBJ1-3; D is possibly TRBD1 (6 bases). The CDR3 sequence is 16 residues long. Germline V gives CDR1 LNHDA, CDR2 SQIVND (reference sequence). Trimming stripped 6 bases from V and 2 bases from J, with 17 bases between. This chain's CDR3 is CASRQGTRGTGNTIYF. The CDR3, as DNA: TGTGCCAGTAGGCAGGGGACCCGGGGAACTGGAAACACCATATATTTT.

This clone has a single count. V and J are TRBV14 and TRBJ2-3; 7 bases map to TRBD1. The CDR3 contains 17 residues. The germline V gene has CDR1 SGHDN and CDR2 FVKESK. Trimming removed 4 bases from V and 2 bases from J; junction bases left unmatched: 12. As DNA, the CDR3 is TGTGCCAGCAGCCGAACAGGGGCCCCTACTTTCACAGATACGCAGTATTTT. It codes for CASSRTGAPTFTDTQYF. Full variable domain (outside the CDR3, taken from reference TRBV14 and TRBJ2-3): EAGVTQFPSHSVIEKGQTVTLRCDPISGHDNLYWYRRVMGKEIKFLLHFVKESKQDESGMPNNRFLAERTGGTYSTLKVQPAELEDSGVYFCASSRTGAPTFTDTQYFGPGTRLTVL.

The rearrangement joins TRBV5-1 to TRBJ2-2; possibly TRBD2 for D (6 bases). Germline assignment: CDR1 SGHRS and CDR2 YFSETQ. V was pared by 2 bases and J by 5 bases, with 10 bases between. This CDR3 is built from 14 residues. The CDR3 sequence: CASSFLSGTGELFF. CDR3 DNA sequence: TGCGCCAGCAGCTTTCTTAGCGGAACCGGGGAGCTGTTTTTT. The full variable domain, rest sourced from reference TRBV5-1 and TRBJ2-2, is KAGVTQTPRYLIKTRGQQVTLSCSPISGHRSVSWYQQTPGQGLQFLFEYFSETQRNKGNFPGRFSGRQFSNSRSEMNVSTLELGDSALYLCASSFLSGTGELFFGEGSRLTVL.

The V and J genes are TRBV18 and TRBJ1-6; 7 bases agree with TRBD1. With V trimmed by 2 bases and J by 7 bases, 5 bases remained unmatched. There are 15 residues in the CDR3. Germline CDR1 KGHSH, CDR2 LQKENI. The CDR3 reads CASSPGAQGNSPLHF. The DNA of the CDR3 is TGTGCCAGCTCACCAGGTGCACAGGGGAATTCACCCCTCCACTTT.